These 7 T cell receptor beta chains were sequenced from one sample in a study of control samples from healthy donors and cancer patients. Sequencing was performed with immunoSEQ multiplex PCR; in TCRdb, only in-frame clones are kept and a portion is missing. This repertoire shows over 200,000 clones, more than 65% found once; its top ten account for 10% to 15%. The sample was PBMCs. Source of these receptors: a woman aged 55-70 years with lung cancer.

On this clone: Other DNA sequences of this sample code for an identical CDR3. The chain employs TRBV10-1 and TRBJ2-1; 10 bases agree with TRBD2. From germline, CDR1 is WNHNN and CDR2 SYGVQD (reference sequence). The V gene end was trimmed by 0 bases and the J gene end by 7 bases; junction bases not matched to a gene: 9. This CDR3 contains 17 residues. CDR3 nucleotides: TGCGCCAGCAGTGAGTCTCGGTCCAGCGGGAGGGGTAATGAGCAGTTCTTC. Amino acid sequence: CASSESRSSGRGNEQFF.

The rearrangement uses TRBV5-1 and TRBJ2-1; 8 nucleotides agree with TRBD2. The CDR3 contains 14 residues. Germline CDR1 SGHRS, CDR2 YFSETQ. The V segment lost 6 bases and the J segment 4 bases; nucleotides outside the gene matches: 6. In nucleotides, the CDR3 is TGCGCCAGCATGCCGGGGGGGCTTTACAATGAGCAGTTCTTC. Amino acids: CASMPGGLYNEQFF. Full variable domain (remainder filled in from reference TRBV5-1 and TRBJ2-1): KAGVTQTPRYLIKTRGQQVTLSCSPISGHRSVSWYQQTPGQGLQFLFEYFSETQRNKGNFPGRFSGRQFSNSRSEMNVSTLELGDSALYLCASMPGGLYNEQFFGPGTRLTVL.

This sequence joins TRBV5-1 and TRBJ2-4, with D tentatively TRBD1 (5 bases). Germline V lookup: CDR1 SGHRS, CDR2 YFSETQ. This CDR3 comprises 16 residues. Trimming took 1 base from V and 5 from J, leaving 16 bases between them. The CDR3 protein is CASSLYVGAVQNIQYF. CDR3 nucleotide sequence: TGCGCCAGCAGCTTGTATGTTGGGGCAGTTCAAAACATTCAGTACTTC.

This chain connects TRBV2 to TRBJ2-5; 10 bases align to TRBD2. The germline V gene has CDR1 SNHLY and CDR2 FYNNEI. V dropped 4 bases and J dropped 9; count of bases not matched to a gene: 11. The CDR3 spans 15 residues. For the CDR3, the DNA is TGTGCCAGCAGTGGCTCAGCGGGGGGGCGTGCGGCCCAGTACTTC. As protein: CASSGSAGGRAAQYF.

V gene TRBV7-9 combines with J gene TRBJ1-5; TRBD1 matches at 10 bases. Germline CDR1 SEHNR, CDR2 FQNEAQ (reference sequence). The trim removed 3 bases at V and 7 bases at J, leaving 3 bases unmatched. This CDR3 is 14 amino acids long. In DNA, the CDR3 is TGTGCCAGCAGCTTCGGACAGGGGGGCCAGCCCCAGCATTTT. It encodes CASSFGQGGQPQHF.

The CDR3 nucleotides are TGCGCCACCCGGTCCTTAGATGGGGAAAATGAGCAGTTCTTC. Amino acid sequence: CATRSLDGENEQFF. The V and J genes are TRBV4-1 and TRBJ2-7; D is uncertain. The DNA end favors TRBJ2-1, so the J call may be wrong. Germline V gene sequence: CDR1 MGHRA, CDR2 YSYEKL. CDR3 length: 14 amino acids.

The gene calls are TRBV5-1 and TRBJ1-1; maybe TRBD1 (5 bases). This CDR3 spans 14 amino acids. Trimming left V 2 bases short and J 1 base short, with 9 bases between. Per germline, CDR1 SGHRS and CDR2 YFSETQ. The CDR3: CASSFSGTNTEAFF. CDR3 sequence (DNA): TGCGCCAGCAGCTTTTCGGGGACGAACACTGAAGCTTTCTTT.